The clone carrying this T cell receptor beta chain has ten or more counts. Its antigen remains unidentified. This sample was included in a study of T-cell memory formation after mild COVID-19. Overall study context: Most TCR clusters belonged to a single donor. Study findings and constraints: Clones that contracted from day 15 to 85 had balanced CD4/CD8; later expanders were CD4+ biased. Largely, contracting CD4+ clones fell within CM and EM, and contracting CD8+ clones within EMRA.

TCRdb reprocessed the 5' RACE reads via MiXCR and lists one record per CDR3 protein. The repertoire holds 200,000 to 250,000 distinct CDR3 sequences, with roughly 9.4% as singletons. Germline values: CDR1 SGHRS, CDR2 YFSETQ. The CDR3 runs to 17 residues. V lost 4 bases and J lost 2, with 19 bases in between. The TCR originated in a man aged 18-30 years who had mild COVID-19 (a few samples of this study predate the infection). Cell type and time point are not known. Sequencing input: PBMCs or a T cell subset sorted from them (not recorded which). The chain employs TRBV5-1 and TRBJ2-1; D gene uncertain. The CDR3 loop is CASSPNLYSRPYNEQFF. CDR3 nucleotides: TGCGCCAGCAGCCCTAACCTTTACTCGCGTCCCTACAATGAGCAGTTCTTC.